This T cell receptor (beta chain) was profiled in a study of T cells after yellow fever vaccination. This clonotype was counted between two and nine times. TCRdb redid the calling of the 5' RACE reads with MiXCR, one entry per CDR3 protein. The sample consists of approximately 260,000 distinct CDR3 sequences, about an eighth of them appearing once. The sequenced sample was CD4+ T cells sorted from PBMCs, obtained 45 days after the yellow fever booster vaccination. This receptor was taken from a man aged 25 to 45 who received the YFV17D yellow fever vaccine.

In DNA form, the CDR3 reads TGTGCCAGCCGACTAGCGGGGCTTCAAGAGACCCAGTACTTC. It encodes CASRLAGLQETQYF. The genes are TRBV11-1 and TRBJ2-5; 11 bases map to TRBD2. Germline assignment: CDR1 SGHAT and CDR2 FQDESV (reference sequence). With V trimmed by 8 bases and J by 2 bases, 4 bases remained unmatched. This CDR3 spans 14 amino acids.